Listed below are T cell receptor beta chains from one sample, sequenced in a study of cytomegalovirus exposure and HLA in healthy donors. TCRdb's table, derived via immunoSEQ multiplex PCR, lists solely in-frame clones and lacks some. This repertoire shows 95,000 to 150,000 clones, over 70% found once; its top ten account for 0.95% to 1.5%. The sample was PBMCs. Receptor source: a female donor in good health and CMV-seronegative. Each CDR3 is given with its conserved first and last residue. A D gene is named only where the DNA matches it firmly. Size is omitted from some rows. Given values are once, few, many or a class for expanded clones.

clone size | D gene | J gene | V gene | CDR3 protein | CDR3 DNA
- | TRBD2 | TRBJ2-1 | TRBV29-1 | CSVVGGVSAQELLYEQFF | TGCAGCGTTGTGGGGGGGGTTTCGGCACAGGAACTCTTGTATGAGCAGTTCTTC
- | TRBD1 | TRBJ2-1 | TRBV5-1 | CASSFQGASYEQFF | TGCGCCAGCAGCTTCCAGGGGGCGTCGTATGAGCAGTTCTTC
- | TRBD1 | TRBJ1-2 | TRBV2 | CASRGQAANYGYTF | TGTGCCAGCAGGGGACAGGCCGCTAACTATGGCTACACCTTC
- | TRBD2 | TRBJ2-3 | TRBV6-5 | CASSDGRFFVTQYF | TGTGCCAGCAGTGACGGGAGGTTCTTTGTTACGCAGTATTTT
once | - | TRBJ2-3 | TRBV13 | CASSVNLRTDTQYF | TGTGCCAGCAGCGTCAACCTACGCACAGATACGCAGTATTTT
few | TRBD1 | TRBJ2-5 | TRBV13 | CASSTMDRDLQETQYF | TGTGCCAGCAGCACAATGGACAGGGACCTTCAAGAGACCCAGTACTTC
few | - | TRBJ2-1 | TRBV4-1 | CASSQSSEQYNEQFF | TGCGCCAGCAGCCAGTCTAGCGAACAGTACAATGAGCAGTTCTTC
- | TRBD1 | TRBJ1-1 | TRBV5-1 | CASTSRQGRNTEAFF | TGCGCCAGCACCTCTAGACAGGGGAGGAACACTGAAGCTTTCTTT
- | TRBD2 | TRBJ2-5 | TRBV28 | CASSSQREVQYF | TGTGCCAGCAGTTCCCAGCGGGAAGTGCAGTACTTC
- | - | TRBJ2-1 | TRBV6-1 | CASSAVSNEQFF | TGTGCCAGCAGTGCAGTCAGCAATGAGCAGTTCTTC
- | - | TRBJ2-2 | TRBV5-1 | CASSGAYTGELFF | TGCGCCAGCAGCGGGGCCTACACCGGGGAGCTGTTTTTT
- | - | TRBJ1-3 | TRBV6-5 | CASSAVARSGNTIYF | TGTGCCAGCAGTGCGGTGGCTCGATCTGGAAACACCATATATTTT
- | TRBD1 | TRBJ1-2 | TRBV6-6 | CASRPGGQAGYTF | TGTGCCAGCAGACCCGGAGGACAGGCCGGCTACACCTTC
- | TRBD2 | TRBJ2-1 | TRBV4-1 | CASSQERGLAGAYNEQFF | TGCGCCAGCAGCCAAGAGAGAGGTCTAGCGGGAGCCTACAATGAGCAGTTCTTC
- | - | TRBJ2-1 | TRBV23-1 | CASSQSPRVHEQFF | TGCGCCAGCAGTCAATCGCCAAGAGTCCATGAGCAGTTCTTC
- | - | TRBJ1-5 | TRBV28 | CASSLAGGNQPQHF | TGTGCCAGCAGTTTAGCCGGGGGCAATCAGCCCCAGCATTTT
- | TRBD1 | TRBJ1-5 | TRBV27 | CASSQGAGNQPQHF | TGTGCCAGCAGTCAGGGGGCGGGCAATCAGCCCCAGCATTTT
- | TRBD2 | TRBJ2-3 | TRBV5-6 | CASSLEASGRGTDTQYF | TGTGCCAGCAGCTTGGAGGCTAGCGGGAGGGGCACAGATACGCAGTATTTT
- | - | TRBJ1-4 | TRBV2 | CASSGGATNEKLFF | TGTGCCAGCAGCGGCGGGGCAACTAATGAAAAACTGTTTTTT
- | - | TRBJ1-6 | TRBV7-2 | CASSFETISWLYNSPLHF | TGTGCCAGCAGCTTCGAAACGATTTCGTGGCTCTATAATTCACCCCTCCACTTT
few | TRBD1 | TRBJ2-1 | TRBV18 | CASSPRTGDYNEQFF | TGTGCCAGCTCCCCACGGACAGGGGACTACAATGAGCAGTTCTTC
few | TRBD1 | TRBJ1-3 | TRBV7-9 | CSSSSNRDRYSGNTIYF | TGTTCCAGCAGTTCCAACCGGGACAGGTACTCTGGAAACACCATATATTTT
- | TRBD2 | TRBJ2-7 | TRBV6-1 | CASKPTSGRRYEQYF | TGTGCCAGCAAGCCGACTAGCGGGAGAAGGTACGAGCAGTACTTC
once | - | TRBJ2-7 | TRBV2 | CASSKESRGVEQYF | TGTGCCAGCAGTAAAGAATCACGGGGAGTCGAGCAGTACTTC
- | TRBD1 | TRBJ1-1 | TRBV9 | CASSAGTGGFNEAFF | TGTGCCAGCAGCGCCGGGACAGGGGGCTTTAATGAAGCTTTCTTT